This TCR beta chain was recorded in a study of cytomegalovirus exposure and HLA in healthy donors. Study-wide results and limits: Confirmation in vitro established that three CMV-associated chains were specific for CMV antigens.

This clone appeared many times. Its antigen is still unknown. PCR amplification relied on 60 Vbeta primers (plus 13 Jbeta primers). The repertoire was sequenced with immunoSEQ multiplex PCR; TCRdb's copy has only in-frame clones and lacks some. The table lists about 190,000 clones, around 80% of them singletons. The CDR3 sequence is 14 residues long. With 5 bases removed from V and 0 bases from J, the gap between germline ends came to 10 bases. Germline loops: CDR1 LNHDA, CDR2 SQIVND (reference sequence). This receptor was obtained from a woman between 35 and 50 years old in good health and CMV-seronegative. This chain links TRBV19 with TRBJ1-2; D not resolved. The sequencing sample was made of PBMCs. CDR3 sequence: CASSAQRANYGYTF. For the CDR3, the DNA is TGTGCCAGTAGTGCCCAGCGCGCTAACTATGGCTACACCTTC.